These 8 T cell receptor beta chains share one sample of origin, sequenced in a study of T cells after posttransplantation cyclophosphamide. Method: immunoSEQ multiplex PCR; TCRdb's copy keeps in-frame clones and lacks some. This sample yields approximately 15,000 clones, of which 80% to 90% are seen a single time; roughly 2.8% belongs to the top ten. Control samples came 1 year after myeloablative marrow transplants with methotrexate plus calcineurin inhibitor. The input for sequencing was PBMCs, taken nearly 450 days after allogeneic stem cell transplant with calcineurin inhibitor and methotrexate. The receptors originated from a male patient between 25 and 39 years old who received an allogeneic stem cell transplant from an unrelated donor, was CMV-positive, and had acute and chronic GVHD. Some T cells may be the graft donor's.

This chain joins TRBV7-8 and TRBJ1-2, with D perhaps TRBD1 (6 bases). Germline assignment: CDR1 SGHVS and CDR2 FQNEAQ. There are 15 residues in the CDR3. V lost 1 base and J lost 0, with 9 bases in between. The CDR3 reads CASSLEGGANYGYTF. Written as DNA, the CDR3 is TGTGCCAGCAGCTTAGAAGGGGGAGCTAACTATGGCTACACCTTC.

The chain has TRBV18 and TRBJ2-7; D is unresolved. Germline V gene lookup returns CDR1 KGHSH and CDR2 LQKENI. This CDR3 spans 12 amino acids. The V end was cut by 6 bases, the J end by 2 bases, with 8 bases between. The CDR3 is CASSSETYEQYF. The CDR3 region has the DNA TGTGCCAGCTCCAGCGAAACCTACGAGCAGTACTTC.

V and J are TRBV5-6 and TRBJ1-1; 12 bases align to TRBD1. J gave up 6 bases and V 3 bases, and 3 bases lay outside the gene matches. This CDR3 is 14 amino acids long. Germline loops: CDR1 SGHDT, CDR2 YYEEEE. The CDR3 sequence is CASSWGQGAPEAFF. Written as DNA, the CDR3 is TGTGCCAGCAGCTGGGGACAGGGGGCGCCTGAAGCTTTCTTT.

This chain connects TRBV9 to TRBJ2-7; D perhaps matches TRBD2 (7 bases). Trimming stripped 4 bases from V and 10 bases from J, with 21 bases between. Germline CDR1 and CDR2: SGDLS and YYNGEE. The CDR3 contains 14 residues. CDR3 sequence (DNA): TGTGCCAGCAGCTCGGGGGGCGGCAGTTGGGATCAGTACTTC. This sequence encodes CASSSGGGSWDQYF.

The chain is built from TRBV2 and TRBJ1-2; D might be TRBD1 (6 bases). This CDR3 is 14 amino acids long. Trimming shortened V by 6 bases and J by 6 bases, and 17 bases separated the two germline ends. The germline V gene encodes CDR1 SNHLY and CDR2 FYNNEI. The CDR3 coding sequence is TGTGCCAGCAGGGAATTCGGACAGAGCGATGGCTACACCTTC. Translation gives CASREFGQSDGYTF.

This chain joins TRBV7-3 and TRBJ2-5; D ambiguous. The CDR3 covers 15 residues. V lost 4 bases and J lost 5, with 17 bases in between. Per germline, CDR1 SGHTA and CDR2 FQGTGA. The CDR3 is CASSSPLESGETQYF. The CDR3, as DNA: TGTGCCAGCAGCTCCCCGCTCGAGTCCGGGGAGACCCAGTACTTC.

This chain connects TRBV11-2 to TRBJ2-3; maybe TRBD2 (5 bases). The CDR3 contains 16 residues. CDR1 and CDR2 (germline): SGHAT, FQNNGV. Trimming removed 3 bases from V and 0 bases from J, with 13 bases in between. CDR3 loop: CASSLFRGSSTDTQYF. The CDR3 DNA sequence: TGTGCCAGCAGCTTGTTTCGGGGTTCTAGCACAGATACGCAGTATTTT.

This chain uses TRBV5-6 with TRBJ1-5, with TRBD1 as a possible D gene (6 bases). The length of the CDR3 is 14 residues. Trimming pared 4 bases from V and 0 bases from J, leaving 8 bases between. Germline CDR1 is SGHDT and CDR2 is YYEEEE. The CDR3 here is CASSGQNSNQPQHF. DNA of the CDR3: TGTGCCAGCAGCGGACAGAATAGCAATCAGCCCCAGCATTTT.